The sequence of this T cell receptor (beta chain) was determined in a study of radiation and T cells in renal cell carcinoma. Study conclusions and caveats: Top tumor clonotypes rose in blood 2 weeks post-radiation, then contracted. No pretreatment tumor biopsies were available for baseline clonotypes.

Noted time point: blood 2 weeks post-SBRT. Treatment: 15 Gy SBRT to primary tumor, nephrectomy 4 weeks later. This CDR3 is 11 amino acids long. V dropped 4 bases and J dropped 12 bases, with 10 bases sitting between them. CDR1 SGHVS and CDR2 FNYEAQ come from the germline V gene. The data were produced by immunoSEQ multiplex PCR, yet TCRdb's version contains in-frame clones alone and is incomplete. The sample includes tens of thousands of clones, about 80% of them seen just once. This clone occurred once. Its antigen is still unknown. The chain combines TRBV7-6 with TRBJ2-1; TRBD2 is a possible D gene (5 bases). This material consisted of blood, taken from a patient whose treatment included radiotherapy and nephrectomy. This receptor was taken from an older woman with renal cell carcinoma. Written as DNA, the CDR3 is TGTGCCAGCAGCTCGGCGGGCGTGCAGTTCTTC. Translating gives CASSSAGVQFF. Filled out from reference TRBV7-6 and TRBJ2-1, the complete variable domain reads GAGVSQSPRYKVTKRGQDVALRCDPISGHVSLYWYRQALGQGPEFLTYFNYEAQQDKSGLPNDRFSAERPEGSISTLTIQRTEQRDSAMYRCASSSAGVQFFGPGTRLTVL.